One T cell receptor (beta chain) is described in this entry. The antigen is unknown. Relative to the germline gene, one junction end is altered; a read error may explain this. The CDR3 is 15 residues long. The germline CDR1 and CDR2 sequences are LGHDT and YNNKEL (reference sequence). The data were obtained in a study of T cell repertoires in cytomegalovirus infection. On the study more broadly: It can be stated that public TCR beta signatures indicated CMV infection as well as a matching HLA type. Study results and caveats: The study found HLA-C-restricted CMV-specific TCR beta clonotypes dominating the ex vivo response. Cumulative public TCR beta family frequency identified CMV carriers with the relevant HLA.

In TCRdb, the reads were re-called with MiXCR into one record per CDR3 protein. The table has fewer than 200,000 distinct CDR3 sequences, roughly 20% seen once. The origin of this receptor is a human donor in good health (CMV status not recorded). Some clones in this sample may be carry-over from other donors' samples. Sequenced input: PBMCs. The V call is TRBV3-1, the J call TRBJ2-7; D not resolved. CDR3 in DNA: TGTGACAGCAGCCAAGAGCCAAGCCGGTCCTACGAGCAGTACTTC. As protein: CDSSQEPSRSYEQYF.